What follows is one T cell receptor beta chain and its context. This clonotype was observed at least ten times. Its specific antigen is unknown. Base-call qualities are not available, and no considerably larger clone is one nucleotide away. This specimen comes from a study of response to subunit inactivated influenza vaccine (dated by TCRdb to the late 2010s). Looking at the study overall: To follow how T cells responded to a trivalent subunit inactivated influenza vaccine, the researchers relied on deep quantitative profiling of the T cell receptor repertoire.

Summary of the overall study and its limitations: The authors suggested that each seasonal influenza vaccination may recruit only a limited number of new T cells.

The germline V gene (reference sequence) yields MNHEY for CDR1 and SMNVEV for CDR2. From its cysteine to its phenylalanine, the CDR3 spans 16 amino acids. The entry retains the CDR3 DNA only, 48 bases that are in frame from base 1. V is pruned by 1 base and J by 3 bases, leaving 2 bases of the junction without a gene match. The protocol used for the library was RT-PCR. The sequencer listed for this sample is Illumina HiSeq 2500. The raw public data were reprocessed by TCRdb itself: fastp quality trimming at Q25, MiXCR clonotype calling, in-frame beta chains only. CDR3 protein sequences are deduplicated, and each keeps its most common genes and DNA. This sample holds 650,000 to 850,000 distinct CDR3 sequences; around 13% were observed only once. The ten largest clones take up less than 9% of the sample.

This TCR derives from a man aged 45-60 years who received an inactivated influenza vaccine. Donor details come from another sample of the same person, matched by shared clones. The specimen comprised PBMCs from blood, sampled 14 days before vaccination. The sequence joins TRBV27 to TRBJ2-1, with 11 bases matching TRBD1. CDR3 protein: CASSLWGTGGYNEQFF. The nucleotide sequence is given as TGTGCCAGCAGTTTATGGGGGACAGGGGGCTACAATGAGCAGTTCTTC.